Below, 32 T cell receptor beta chains from the same sample are listed, as sequenced in a study of T cells after yellow fever vaccination. A single record per CDR3 protein comes from TCRdb applying MiXCR to the 5' RACE reads. This table has about 260,000 distinct CDR3 sequences, around 13% appearing once. The sequencing used CD4+ T cells sorted from PBMCs, collected 45 days after the yellow fever booster vaccination. These receptors were collected from a man aged 25-40 years who received the YFV17D yellow fever vaccine.

V and J are TRBV5-1 and TRBJ1-1; D perhaps matches TRBD1 (5 bases). The V end was cut by 0 bases, the J end by 3 bases, with 15 bases between. Germline CDR1 and CDR2: SGHRS and YFSETQ. The CDR3 consists of 16 residues. This CDR3 is CASSLAREGAYTEAFF. The DNA of the CDR3 is TGCGCCAGCAGCTTGGCTCGTGAAGGGGCTTACACTGAAGCTTTCTTT.

CDR3 region: CASSSESISYNEQFF. The CDR3 DNA follows: TGCGCCAGCAGCTCCGAATCAATCTCCTACAATGAGCAGTTCTTC. V usage is TRBV5-1 and J usage is TRBJ2-1; D ambiguous. The CDR3 extends over 15 amino acids. Germline CDR1 reads SGHRS; CDR2 reads YFSETQ. The V and J ends lost 3 bases and 0 bases respectively, with 10 bases between them.

This chain connects TRBV4-1 to TRBJ2-7; D call uncertain. V was pared by 3 bases and J by 1 base, with 4 bases between. The CDR3 has 12 residues. In germline, CDR1 is MGHRA, CDR2 YSYEKL. The DNA for the CDR3 is TGCGCCAGCAGCCAGCTGTCCTACGAGCAGTACTTC. Amino acids: CASSQLSYEQYF.

In this sample, this clonotype turned up a few times. As DNA, the CDR3 is TGCAGTGCTTATAGGACAGGAGGGGAGCAGTACTTC. Amino acids: CSAYRTGGEQYF. The rearrangement joins TRBV20-1 to TRBJ2-7; weak D call: TRBD1 (7 bases). Germline V gene sequence: CDR1 DFQATT, CDR2 SNEGSKA (reference sequence). V was pared by 5 bases and J by 7 bases, with 15 bases between. The CDR3 totals 12 residues.

The J gene is TRBJ2-7, the V gene TRBV7-2; 9 bases match TRBD1. V was pared by 4 bases and J by 1 base, with 5 bases of the junction left unmatched. The CDR3 has 15 amino acids. CDR1 is SGHTA, CDR2 FQGNSA, per germline. The CDR3 sequence: CASSYTGTGSYEQYF. CDR3 coding DNA: TGTGCCAGCAGCTATACCGGGACAGGGTCCTACGAGCAGTACTTC.

The chain links TRBV20-1 to TRBJ2-4; TRBD2 agrees at 10 bases. The ends lost 1 base at V and 8 bases at J; junction bases unmatched: 8. This CDR3 has 15 amino acids. Germline assignment: CDR1 DFQATT and CDR2 SNEGSKA (reference sequence). This CDR3 reads CSARARLAGAYIQYF. DNA of the CDR3: TGCAGTGCTAGAGCTCGTCTAGCGGGAGCTTACATTCAGTACTTC.

This clonotype was seen a few times. The chain is built from TRBV6-5 and TRBJ2-7; perhaps D is TRBD1 or TRBD2 (7 bases each). The CDR3 consists of 14 residues. The V gene's germline CDR1 is MNHEY and CDR2 SVGAGI. Trimming cost V 4 bases and J 4 bases, with 14 bases left between them. In DNA, the CDR3 is TGTGCCAGCAGTTCCCCAGGGGGAGGGTACGAGCAGTACTTC. Translation gives CASSSPGGGYEQYF.

The chain joins TRBV12-3 or TRBV12-4 to TRBJ2-2; TRBD1 aligns across 9 bases. CDR3 size: 15 residues. Germline trimming cut 8 bases from V and 6 bases from J; bases unmatched to any gene: 10. CDR3 in DNA: TGTGCCAGCTTTGAAGGGACAGGGTGGGCCGGGGAGCTGTTTTTT. Translated: CASFEGTGWAGELFF.

This chain connects TRBV7-9 to TRBJ2-7; 8 bases fit TRBD1. Per germline, CDR1 SEHNR and CDR2 FQNEAQ (reference sequence). Unmatched junction bases numbered 5, after V lost 4 bases and J lost 0 bases. The length of the CDR3 is 15 residues. The CDR3 nucleotides read TGTGCCAGCAGCTCGGACAGGGTCAGCTCCTACGAGCAGTACTTC. This sequence encodes CASSSDRVSSYEQYF.

There are a few counts of this clonotype. The chain recombines TRBV6-5 with TRBJ1-5; TRBD1 might be the D (6 bases). This CDR3 has 13 residues. V dropped 6 bases and J dropped 3 bases, with 9 bases sitting between them. Germline V gene data show CDR1 as MNHEY and CDR2 as SVGAGI. The CDR3: CASSGTHNQPQHF. Here the CDR3 DNA reads TGTGCCAGCAGCGGGACACACAATCAGCCCCAGCATTTT.

This clonotype was found a few times. The rearrangement uses TRBV12-3 or TRBV12-4 and TRBJ1-6; tentatively, D is TRBD1 (6 bases). This CDR3 has 12 residues. The V gene lost 3 bases and the J gene lost 10 bases, with 7 bases spanning the gap. CDR3 loop: CASSFGTSPLHF. The DNA of the CDR3 is TGTGCCAGCAGTTTTGGGACATCACCCCTCCACTTT.

This chain joins TRBV6-2 or TRBV6-3 and TRBJ2-5; the match to TRBD2 covers 7 bases. CDR1 MNHEY and CDR2 SVGEGT come from the germline V gene. This CDR3 is built from 14 residues. Trimming cost V 6 bases and J 7 bases; bases outside gene matches: 11. The CDR3 sequence is CASRPPGGSGTQYF. CDR3 in DNA: TGTGCCAGCAGACCCCCGGGCGGGAGCGGGACCCAGTACTTC.

There are many counts of this clonotype. This chain links TRBV7-8 with TRBJ2-1; 7 bases are a match to TRBD2. Germline V CDR1 and CDR2: SGHVS, FQNEAQ. V shed 0 bases, J shed 8 bases, and the junction held 4 bases outside the gene matches. CDR3 size: 14 residues. CDR3 loop: CASSLAGGPYEQFF. DNA for the CDR3: TGTGCCAGCAGCTTAGCGGGAGGGCCCTATGAGCAGTTCTTC.

This chain links TRBV29-1 with TRBJ2-7; 12 bases map to TRBD2. Per germline, CDR1 SQVTM and CDR2 ANQGSEA. The CDR3 contains 14 residues. Trimming took 4 bases from V and 3 from J; bases not matched to a gene: 4. CDR3 loop: CSVGTSGIGYEQYF. CDR3 bases: TGCAGCGTTGGGACTAGCGGGATAGGCTACGAGCAGTACTTC.

The sample holds a few counts of this clonotype. V and J are TRBV7-2 and TRBJ2-5; D may correspond to TRBD1 or TRBD2 (6 bases each). The CDR3 has 15 amino acids. With 7 bases removed from V and 10 bases from J, the gap between germline ends came to 25 bases. Germline CDR1 SGHTA, CDR2 FQGNSA. The CDR3 sequence: CASTLTPGGGLDQYF. The CDR3 bases are TGTGCCAGCACCCTAACGCCCGGGGGCGGGCTGGACCAGTACTTC.

This clonotype has a count of ten or more. V is TRBV7-9 and J is TRBJ2-3; no definite D call. CDR1 SEHNR and CDR2 FQNEAQ come from the germline V gene (reference sequence). The CDR3 loop spans 12 amino acids. V gave up 5 bases and J gave up 5 bases, with 8 bases separating them. CDR3 DNA sequence: TGTGCCAGCAGCCCTCCGGGAGATACGCAGTATTTT. Translating gives CASSPPGDTQYF.

On this clonotype itself: An end of the junction differs from the germline gene, which may be a read error. This rearrangement joins TRBV20-1 to TRBJ2-2; D not resolved. Germline V gene data show CDR1 as DFQATT and CDR2 as SNEGSKA (reference sequence). This CDR3 is built from 14 residues. The CDR3 DNA follows: TGCAGTGCTAGAACCTTTGGGAACGCCGGGGAGCTGTTTTTT. It encodes CSARTFGNAGELFF.

This chain connects TRBV20-1 to TRBJ2-1; 9 nucleotides match TRBD1. Germline V CDR1 and CDR2: DFQATT, SNEGSKA (reference sequence). The CDR3 extends over 13 amino acids. V shed 3 bases, J shed 10 bases, and the junction held 7 bases outside the gene matches. CDR3 DNA sequence: TGCAGTGCTAGGGCCGGGACAGGGAAAGAGCAGTTCTTC. It is translated as CSARAGTGKEQFF.

This clonotype has just a few counts. This chain joins TRBV29-1 and TRBJ2-3; perhaps TRBD2 as D (6 bases). The CDR3 totals 14 residues. Trimming pared 7 bases from V and 1 base from J, leaving 15 bases between. CDR1 and CDR2 from the germline V gene are SQVTM and ANQGSEA. CDR3 sequence reads: CSGREDPGTDTQYF. In nucleotides, the CDR3 is TGCAGCGGGAGGGAGGATCCGGGCACAGATACGCAGTATTTT.

This chain connects TRBV2 to TRBJ2-7, with D uncertain. Germline V gene sequence: CDR1 SNHLY, CDR2 FYNNEI. V gave up 8 bases and J gave up 3 bases, with 8 bases separating them. The CDR3 loop spans 11 amino acids. For the CDR3, the DNA is TGTGCCAGCCTGGTAAGCTACGAGCAGTACTTC. This translates into CASLVSYEQYF.

The sample holds a few counts of this clonotype. The rearrangement links TRBV11-2 to TRBJ2-5; 11 bases are a match to TRBD2. The CDR3 totals 19 residues. With V trimmed by 1 base and J by 4 bases, 14 bases remained unmatched. The germline V gene has CDR1 SGHAT and CDR2 FQNNGV. CDR3 DNA sequence: TGTGCCAGCAGCTTAGGATCCGGGCTAGCGGGAGGAGTCGGAGAGACCCAGTACTTC. Its translation is CASSLGSGLAGGVGETQYF.

This clonotype was seen only a few times. This may arise from a read error, as a much more abundant clone is one base away. The chain carries TRBV29-1 and TRBJ2-1; D unclear. The CDR3 is 13 amino acids. The germline V gene encodes CDR1 SQVTM and CDR2 ANQGSEA. V was trimmed by 2 bases and J by 5 bases, leaving 10 bases between them. The CDR3 nucleotides are TGCAGCGTTGAACACCGACGCGACAATGAGCAGTTCTTC. It translates to CSVEHRRDNEQFF.

Only a few counts were recorded for this clonotype. The genes are TRBV12-3 or TRBV12-4 and TRBJ2-1, with D possibly TRBD1 on 5 matching bases. The CDR3 is made up of 15 amino acids. Trimming took 4 bases from V and 4 from J, leaving 14 bases between them. The CDR3 DNA reads TGTGCCAGCAGTTCTTCCAGGGTTTGGTACAATGAGCAGTTCTTC. It encodes CASSSSRVWYNEQFF.

This clonotype was seen more than once but under ten times. The gene calls are TRBV9 and TRBJ2-5; no reliable D call. The ends were cut back, 0 bases at V and 4 bases at J, with 13 bases in the middle. CDR3 length: 15 amino acids. CDR1 is SGDLS and CDR2 is YYNGEE in the germline V gene. CDR3 in amino acids: CASSVDYTTRETQYF. As DNA, the CDR3 is TGTGCCAGCAGCGTAGACTACACCACCAGAGAGACCCAGTACTTC.

This clonotype was seen a few times. The chain has TRBV18 and TRBJ1-3; D is unclear. Germline lookup yields CDR1 KGHSH and CDR2 LQKENI. Trimming left V 3 bases short and J 0 bases short, with 6 bases between. The CDR3 loop spans 14 amino acids. CDR3 region: CASSPVNSGNTIYF. CDR3 bases: TGTGCCAGCTCACCCGTTAACTCTGGAAACACCATATATTTT. The entire variable domain, with the rest obtained from reference TRBV18 and TRBJ1-3, is as follows: NAGVMQNPRHLVRRRGQEARLRCSPMKGHSHVYWYRQLPEEGLKFMVYLQKENIIDESGMPKERFSAEFPKEGPSILRIQQVVRGDSAAYFCASSPVNSGNTIYFGEGSWLTVV.

This clonotype was seen only a few times. The gene calls are TRBV5-1 and TRBJ2-3, with TRBD2 as a possible D gene (5 bases). This CDR3 contains 14 residues. The germline V gene has CDR1 SGHRS and CDR2 YFSETQ. The germline V and J ends were trimmed by 0 bases and 5 bases, with 10 bases remaining between them. CDR3 nucleotides: TGCGCCAGCAGCTTGGGAGGGTGGCAAGATACGCAGTATTTT. Translating gives CASSLGGWQDTQYF. Using reference TRBV5-1 and TRBJ2-3 for the parts outside the CDR3, the full variable domain is KAGVTQTPRYLIKTRGQQVTLSCSPISGHRSVSWYQQTPGQGLQFLFEYFSETQRNKGNFPGRFSGRQFSNSRSEMNVSTLELGDSALYLCASSLGGWQDTQYFGPGTRLTVL.

This clonotype was observed many times. V and J are TRBV18 and TRBJ2-1; D remains ambiguous. The germline V and J ends were trimmed by 4 bases and 9 bases, with 16 bases remaining between them. The CDR3 is made up of 14 amino acids. CDR1 is KGHSH and CDR2 is LQKENI in the germline V gene. The CDR3 loop is CASSQSVGQAEQFF. In nucleotides, the CDR3 is TGTGCCAGCTCACAATCTGTAGGGCAGGCTGAGCAGTTCTTC.

Ten or more counts support this clonotype. The chain uses TRBV5-1 and TRBJ2-7, with TRBD2 matching 9 bases. V trimming: 3 bases; J trimming: 6 bases; junction bases outside the gene matches: 10. Looked up from germline, CDR1 is SGHRS and CDR2 is YFSETQ. This CDR3 region has 15 residues. The CDR3 bases are TGCGCCAGCAGCTCCCGGGTAGCGGGAGAATCCGAGCAGTACTTC. It is translated as CASSSRVAGESEQYF.

This clonotype turned up a few times. The rearrangement uses TRBV7-2 and TRBJ2-1; no reliable D call. The CDR3 has 17 amino acids. Germline V gene sequence: CDR1 SGHTA, CDR2 FQGNSA. Trimming left V 4 bases short and J 2 bases short, with 18 bases between. The CDR3 sequence: CASSSRPKGHTYNEQFF. The CDR3 DNA reads as TGTGCCAGCAGCTCCCGACCCAAGGGCCACACCTACAATGAGCAGTTCTTC.

The DNA for the CDR3 is TGTGCCAGCAGCTTAGTCGAGGGAGTCGAGCAGTACTTC. It codes for CASSLVEGVEQYF. The chain links TRBV11-3 to TRBJ2-7; maybe TRBD2 (5 bases). Trimming took 1 base from V and 6 from J, leaving 10 bases between them. From germline, CDR1 is SGHNT and CDR2 YENEEA. This CDR3 has 13 residues.

This clonotype has only a few counts. V gene TRBV28 combines with J gene TRBJ2-7; possible D gene TRBD1, 5 bases. With 3 bases removed from V and 3 bases from J, the gap between germline ends came to 15 bases. Germline CDR1 and CDR2: MDHEN and SYDVKM. The CDR3 extends over 15 amino acids. This chain's CDR3 is CASSFGAGDSYEQYF. The CDR3 DNA reads as TGTGCCAGCAGTTTTGGGGCAGGCGACAGCTACGAGCAGTACTTC.

This clonotype showed up just a few times. The chain carries TRBV29-1 and TRBJ2-3; the D is unclear. CDR1 is SQVTM and CDR2 is ANQGSEA in the germline V gene. Trimming removed 4 bases at V and 0 bases at J, with 11 bases between. The CDR3 has 14 residues. Here the CDR3 reads CSVARRQSTDTQYF. CDR3 DNA sequence: TGCAGCGTTGCCCGCAGGCAGAGCACAGATACGCAGTATTTT.